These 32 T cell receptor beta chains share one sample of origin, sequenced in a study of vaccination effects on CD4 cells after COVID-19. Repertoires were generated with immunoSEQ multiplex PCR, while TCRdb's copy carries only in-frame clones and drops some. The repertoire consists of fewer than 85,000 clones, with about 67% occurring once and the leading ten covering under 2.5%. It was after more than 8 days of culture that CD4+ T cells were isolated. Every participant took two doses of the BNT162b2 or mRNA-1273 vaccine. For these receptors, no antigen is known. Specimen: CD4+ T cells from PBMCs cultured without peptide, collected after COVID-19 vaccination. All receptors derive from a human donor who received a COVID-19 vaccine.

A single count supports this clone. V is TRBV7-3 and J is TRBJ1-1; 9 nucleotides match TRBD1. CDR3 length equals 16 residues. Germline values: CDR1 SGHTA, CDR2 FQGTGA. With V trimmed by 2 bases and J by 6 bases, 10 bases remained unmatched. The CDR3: CASSLVSGTGTAEAFF. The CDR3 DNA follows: TGTGCCAGCAGCTTAGTCTCCGGGACAGGGACCGCTGAAGCTTTCTTT.

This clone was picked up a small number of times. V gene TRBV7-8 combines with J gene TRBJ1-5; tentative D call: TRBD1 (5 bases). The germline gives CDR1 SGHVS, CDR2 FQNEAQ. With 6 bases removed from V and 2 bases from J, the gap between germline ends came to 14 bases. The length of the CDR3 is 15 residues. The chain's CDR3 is CASSRRGAGNQPQHF. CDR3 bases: TGTGCCAGCAGTCGGCGAGGGGCCGGCAATCAGCCCCAGCATTTT.

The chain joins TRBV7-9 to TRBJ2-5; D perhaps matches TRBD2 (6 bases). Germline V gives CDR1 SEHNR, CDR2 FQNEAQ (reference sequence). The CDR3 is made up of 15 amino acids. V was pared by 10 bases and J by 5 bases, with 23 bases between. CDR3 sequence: CATRGLKGGAETQYF. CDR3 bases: TGTGCCACTAGGGGACTTAAGGGCGGGGCCGAGACCCAGTACTTC.

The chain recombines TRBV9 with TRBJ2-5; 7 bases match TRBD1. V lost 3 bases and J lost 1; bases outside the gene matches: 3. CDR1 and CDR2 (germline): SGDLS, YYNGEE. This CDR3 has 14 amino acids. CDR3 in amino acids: CASSGWDSQETQYF. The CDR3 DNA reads TGTGCCAGCAGCGGGTGGGACAGCCAAGAGACCCAGTACTTC.

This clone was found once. CDR3 loop: CASRAGSPYGYTF. The CDR3 coding sequence is TGTGCCAGCAGGGCAGGGAGCCCCTATGGCTACACCTTC. V is TRBV28 and J is TRBJ1-2; maybe TRBD1 (5 bases). Trimming pared 6 bases from V and 4 bases from J, leaving 12 bases between. From germline, CDR1 is MDHEN and CDR2 SYDVKM. The CDR3 is made up of 13 amino acids.

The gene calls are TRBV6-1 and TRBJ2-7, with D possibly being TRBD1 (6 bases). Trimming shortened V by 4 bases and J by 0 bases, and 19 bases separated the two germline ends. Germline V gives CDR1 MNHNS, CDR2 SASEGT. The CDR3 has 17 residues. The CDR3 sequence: CASSVFGGPTSSYEQYV. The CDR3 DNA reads TGTGCCAGCAGTGTTTTTGGGGGCCCTACAAGCTCCTACGAGCAGTACGTC.

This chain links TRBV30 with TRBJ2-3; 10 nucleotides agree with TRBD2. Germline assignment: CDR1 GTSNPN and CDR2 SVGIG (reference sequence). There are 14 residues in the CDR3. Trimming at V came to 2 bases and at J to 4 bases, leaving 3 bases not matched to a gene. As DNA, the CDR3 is TGTGCCTGGAGTCTCACTAGCGGGGCAGATACGCAGTATTTT. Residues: CAWSLTSGADTQYF.

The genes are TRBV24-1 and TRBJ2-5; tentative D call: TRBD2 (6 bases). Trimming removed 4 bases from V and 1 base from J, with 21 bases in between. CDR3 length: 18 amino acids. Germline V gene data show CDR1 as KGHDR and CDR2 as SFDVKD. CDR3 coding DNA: TGTGCCACCAGTGAGTTACCGGGACTTTCCTCGAGCCAAGAGACCCAGTACTTC. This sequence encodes CATSELPGLSSSQETQYF.

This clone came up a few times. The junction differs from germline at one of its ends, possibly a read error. The CDR3 here is CASSVQAGRSYNEQFF. CDR3 DNA: TGTGCCAGTAGCGTTCAGGCGGGGAGATCCTACAATGAGCAGTTCTTC. The V gene is TRBV9, the J gene TRBJ2-1, with a possible D match to TRBD2 (6 bases). CDR1 is SGDLS and CDR2 is YYNGEE in the germline V gene. The length of the CDR3 is 16 residues.

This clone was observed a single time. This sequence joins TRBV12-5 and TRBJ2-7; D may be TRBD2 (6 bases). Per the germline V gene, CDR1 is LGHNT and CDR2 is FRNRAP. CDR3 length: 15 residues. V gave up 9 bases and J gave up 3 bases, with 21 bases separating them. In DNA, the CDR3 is TGTGCTAGCCTCCGGGCGCGGGGAGGTTACTACGAGCAGTACGTC. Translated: CASLRARGGYYEQYV.

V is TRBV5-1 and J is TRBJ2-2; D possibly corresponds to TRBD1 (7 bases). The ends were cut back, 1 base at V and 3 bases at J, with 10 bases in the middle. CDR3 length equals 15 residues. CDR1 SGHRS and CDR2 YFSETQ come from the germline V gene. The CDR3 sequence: CASSLPRGDTGELFF. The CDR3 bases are TGCGCCAGCAGCTTGCCCAGGGGGGACACCGGGGAGCTGTTTTTT.

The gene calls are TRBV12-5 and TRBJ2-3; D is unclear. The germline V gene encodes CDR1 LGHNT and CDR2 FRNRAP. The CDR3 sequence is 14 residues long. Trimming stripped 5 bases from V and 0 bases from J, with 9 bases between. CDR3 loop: CASGPSMSTDTQYF. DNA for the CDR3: TGTGCTAGTGGTCCCTCAATGAGCACAGATACGCAGTATTTT.

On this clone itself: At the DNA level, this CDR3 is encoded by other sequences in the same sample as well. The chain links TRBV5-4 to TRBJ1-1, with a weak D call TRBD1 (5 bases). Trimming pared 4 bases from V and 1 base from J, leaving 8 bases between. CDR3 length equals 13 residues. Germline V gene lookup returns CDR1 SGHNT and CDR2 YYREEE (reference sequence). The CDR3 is CASSLDRNTEAFF. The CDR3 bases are TGTGCCAGCAGCCTTGACAGGAACACTGAAGCTTTCTTT.

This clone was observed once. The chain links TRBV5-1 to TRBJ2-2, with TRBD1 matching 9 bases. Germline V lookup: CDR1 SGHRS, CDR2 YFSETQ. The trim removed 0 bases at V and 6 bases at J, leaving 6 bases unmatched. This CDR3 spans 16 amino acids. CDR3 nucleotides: TGCGCCAGCAGCTTGGTCGACAGGGGGGGACCCGGGGAGCTGTTTTTT. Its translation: CASSLVDRGGPGELFF.

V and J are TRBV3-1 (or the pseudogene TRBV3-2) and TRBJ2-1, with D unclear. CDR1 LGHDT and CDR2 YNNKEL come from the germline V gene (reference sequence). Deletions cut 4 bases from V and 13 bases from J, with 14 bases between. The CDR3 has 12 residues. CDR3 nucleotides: TGTGCCAGCAGCCCCTCGATCCCTGTTCAGTTCTTC. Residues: CASSPSIPVQFF.

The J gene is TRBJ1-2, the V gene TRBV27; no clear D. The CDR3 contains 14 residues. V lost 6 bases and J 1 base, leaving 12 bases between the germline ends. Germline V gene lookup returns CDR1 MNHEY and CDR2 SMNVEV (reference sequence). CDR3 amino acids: CASRASGSNYGYTF. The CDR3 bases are TGTGCCAGCAGGGCGAGTGGGAGTAACTATGGCTACACCTTC.

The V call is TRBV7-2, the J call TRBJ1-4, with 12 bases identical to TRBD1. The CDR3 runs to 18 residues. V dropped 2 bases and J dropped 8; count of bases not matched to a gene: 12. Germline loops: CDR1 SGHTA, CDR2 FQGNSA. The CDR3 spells CASSLSGTGTGGSEKLFF. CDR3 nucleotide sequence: TGTGCCAGCAGCTTATCGGGAACCGGGACAGGGGGCAGCGAAAAACTGTTTTTT.

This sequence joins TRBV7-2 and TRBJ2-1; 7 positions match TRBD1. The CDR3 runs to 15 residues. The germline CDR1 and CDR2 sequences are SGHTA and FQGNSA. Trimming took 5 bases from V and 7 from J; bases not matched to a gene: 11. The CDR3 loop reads CASSQQGNGGNEQFF. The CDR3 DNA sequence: TGTGCCAGCAGCCAACAGGGGAATGGTGGTAATGAGCAGTTCTTC.

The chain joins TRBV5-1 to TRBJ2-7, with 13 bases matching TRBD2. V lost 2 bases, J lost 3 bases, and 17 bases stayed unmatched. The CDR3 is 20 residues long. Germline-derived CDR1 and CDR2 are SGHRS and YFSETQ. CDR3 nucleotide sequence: TGCGCCAGCAGCTTAGCGCCAACAACCGGGACTAGCGGGGCCTTCTACGAGCAGTACGTC. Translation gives CASSLAPTTGTSGAFYEQYV.

The CDR3 protein is CASSQEQGAAGANVLTF. CDR3 bases: TGCGCCAGCAGCCAAGAACAGGGGGCGGCTGGGGCCAACGTCCTGACTTTC. The V call is TRBV4-1, the J call TRBJ2-6; TRBD1 agrees at 9 bases. Germline V gene data show CDR1 as MGHRA and CDR2 as YSYEKL. The CDR3 spans 17 residues. Trimming at V came to 0 bases and at J to 2 bases, leaving 2 bases not matched to a gene.

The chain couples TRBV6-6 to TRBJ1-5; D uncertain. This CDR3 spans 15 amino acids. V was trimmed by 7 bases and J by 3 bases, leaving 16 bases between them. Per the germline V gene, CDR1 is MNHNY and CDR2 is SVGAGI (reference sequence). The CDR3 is CASNQTPTNNQPQHF. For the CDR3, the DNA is TGTGCCAGCAATCAGACCCCAACCAACAATCAGCCCCAGCATTTT.

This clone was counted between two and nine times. The CDR3 DNA sequence: TGTGCCAGCACCGGCGGTGGGGGAAGATATGGCTACACCTTC. Protein: CASTGGGGRYGYTF. The chain links TRBV2 to TRBJ1-2, with D possibly being TRBD1 (5 bases). The CDR3 is 14 residues long. The germline V gene encodes CDR1 SNHLY and CDR2 FYNNEI. V was pared by 7 bases and J by 5 bases, with 17 bases between.

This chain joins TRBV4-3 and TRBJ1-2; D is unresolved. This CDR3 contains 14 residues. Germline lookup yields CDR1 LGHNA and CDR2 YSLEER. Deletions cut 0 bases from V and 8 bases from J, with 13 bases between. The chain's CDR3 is CASSQDGRVRGYTF. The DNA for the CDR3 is TGCGCCAGCAGCCAAGACGGGAGGGTTAGGGGCTACACCTTC.

The CDR3 loop is CASSGGTQGPYGYTF. DNA for the CDR3: TGTGCCAGCAGCGGGGGGACCCAGGGGCCCTATGGCTACACCTTC. The chain is built from TRBV9 and TRBJ1-2; D possibly corresponds to TRBD1 (6 bases). Deletions cut 3 bases from V and 4 bases from J, with 16 bases between. The CDR3 is 15 residues long. Germline CDR1 is SGDLS and CDR2 is YYNGEE.

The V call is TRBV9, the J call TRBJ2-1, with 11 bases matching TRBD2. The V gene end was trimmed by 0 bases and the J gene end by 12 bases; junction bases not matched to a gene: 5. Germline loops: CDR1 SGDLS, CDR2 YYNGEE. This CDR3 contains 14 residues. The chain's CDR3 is CASSVGLAGGWQFF. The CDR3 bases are TGTGCCAGCAGCGTAGGGCTAGCGGGGGGTTGGCAGTTCTTC.

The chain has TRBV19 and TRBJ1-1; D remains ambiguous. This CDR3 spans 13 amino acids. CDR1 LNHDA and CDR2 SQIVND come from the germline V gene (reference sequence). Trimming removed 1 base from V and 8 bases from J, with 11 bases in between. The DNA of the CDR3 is TGTGCCAGTAGTATAGTGAGAGGATCCGAAGCTTTCTTT. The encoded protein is CASSIVRGSEAFF.

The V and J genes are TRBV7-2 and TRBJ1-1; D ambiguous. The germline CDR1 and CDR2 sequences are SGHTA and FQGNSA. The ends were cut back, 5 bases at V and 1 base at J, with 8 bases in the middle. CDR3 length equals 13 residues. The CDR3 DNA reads TGTGCCAGCAGCGAACGGCGGAACACTGAAGCTTTCTTT. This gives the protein CASSERRNTEAFF.

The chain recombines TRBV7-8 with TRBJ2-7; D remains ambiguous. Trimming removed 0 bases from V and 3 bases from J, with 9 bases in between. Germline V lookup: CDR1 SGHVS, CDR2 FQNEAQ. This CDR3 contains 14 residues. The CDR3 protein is CASSLAKDLYEQYV. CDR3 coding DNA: TGTGCCAGCAGCTTAGCGAAGGATCTCTACGAGCAGTACGTC.

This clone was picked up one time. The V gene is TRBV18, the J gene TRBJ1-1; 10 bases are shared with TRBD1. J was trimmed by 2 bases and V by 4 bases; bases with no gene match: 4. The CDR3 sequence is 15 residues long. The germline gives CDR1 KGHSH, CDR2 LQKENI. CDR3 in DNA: TGTGCCAGCTCACGGTCGACAGGGGGCAACACTGAAGCTTTCTTT. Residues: CASSRSTGGNTEAFF.

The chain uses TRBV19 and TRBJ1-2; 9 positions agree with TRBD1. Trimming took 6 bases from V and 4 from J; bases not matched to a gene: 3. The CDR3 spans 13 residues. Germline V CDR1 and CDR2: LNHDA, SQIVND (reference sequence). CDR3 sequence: CASRTGGAYGYTF. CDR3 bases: TGTGCCAGTAGGACAGGGGGAGCCTATGGCTACACCTTC. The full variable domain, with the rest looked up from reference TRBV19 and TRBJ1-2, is DGGITQSPKYLFRKEGQNVTLSCEQNLNHDAMYWYRQDPGQGLRLIYYSQIVNDFQKGDIAEGYSVSREKKESFPLTVTSAQKNPTAFYLCASRTGGAYGYTFGSGTRLTVV.

CDR3 loop: CASGRGAGDTQYF. The CDR3 nucleotides are TGTGCTAGCGGCCGCGGGGCGGGGGATACGCAGTATTTT. This chain connects TRBV12-5 to TRBJ2-3; possibly TRBD2 for D (6 bases). Germline loops: CDR1 LGHNT, CDR2 FRNRAP. This CDR3 region has 13 residues. The V and J ends lost 9 bases and 6 bases respectively, with 16 bases between them. Complete variable domain (other parts from reference TRBV12-5 and TRBJ2-3): DARVTQTPRHKVTEMGQEVTMRCQPILGHNTVFWYRQTMMQGLELLAYFRNRAPLDDSGMPKDRFSAEMPDATLATLKIQPSEPRDSAVYFCASGRGAGDTQYFGPGTRLTVL.

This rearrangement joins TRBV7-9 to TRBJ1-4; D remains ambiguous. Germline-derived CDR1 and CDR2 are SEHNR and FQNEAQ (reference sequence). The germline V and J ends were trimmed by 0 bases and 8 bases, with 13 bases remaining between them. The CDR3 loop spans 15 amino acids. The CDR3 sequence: CASSLAEGLGEKLFF. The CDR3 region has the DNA TGTGCCAGCAGCTTAGCGGAAGGGCTGGGCGAAAAACTGTTTTTT.